These 8 T cell receptor beta chains were all obtained from the same sample, sequenced in a study of monozygotic twins with inflammatory bowel disease (dated by TCRdb to the late 2010s). Library preparation used 5' RACE. Sequencing relied on an Illumina HiSeq 2500. The reads were reprocessed in TCRdb, with one entry per CDR3 protein sequence and no accompanying DNA. The sample's records list approximately 400,000 distinct CDR3 sequences. The top ten clonotypes cover about 2.4% of the sample. The sequenced sample was blood. The receptors come from a human donor with ulcerative colitis or Crohn's disease, or a healthy co-twin of an affected twin (not recorded which).

V is TRBV30 and J is TRBJ1-2; TCRdb selects TRBD1, and the lack of DNA leaves this call unchecked. Germline loops: CDR1 GTSNPN, CDR2 SVGIG (reference sequence). The CDR3 totals 15 residues. CDR3 amino acids: CAWRAAGGPSYGYTF.

This chain joins TRBV30 and TRBJ2-7. There are 13 residues in the CDR3. The germline CDR1 and CDR2 sequences are GTSNPN and SVGIG (reference sequence). CDR3 loop: CAWRRGGLYEQYF.

This rearrangement joins TRBV5-5 to TRBJ1-5; TCRdb names TRBD1, which stays unverified in the absence of DNA. The CDR3 consists of 15 residues. Per germline, CDR1 SGHKS and CDR2 YYEKEE (reference sequence). CDR3 region: CASSFTGGGSQPQHF.

The chain combines TRBV29-1 with TRBJ1-1; TCRdb's D gene call, TRBD1, goes unchecked for lack of DNA. CDR3 length: 14 residues. CDR1 is SQVTM and CDR2 is ANQGSEA in the germline V gene. CDR3 amino acids: CSGTETAMNTEAFF.

The chain employs TRBV28 and TRBJ2-3; the TCRdb call, TRBD1, lacks DNA for checking. The length of the CDR3 is 14 residues. The germline V gene has CDR1 MDHEN and CDR2 SYDVKM. The CDR3 is CASSLSGVQDTQYF.

The V and J genes are TRBV30 and TRBJ2-6; absent DNA, TCRdb's TRBD2 call cannot be checked. The CDR3 runs 14 residues. Germline-derived CDR1 and CDR2 are GTSNPN and SVGIG (reference sequence). CDR3 protein: CAWSVERAGNVLTF.

J is TRBJ1-1 and V is TRBV5-1; the D call of TRBD1 rests on TCRdb alone, since no DNA is present to check it. The germline V gene encodes CDR1 SGHRS and CDR2 YFSETQ. The CDR3 spans 16 residues. CDR3 residues: CASSLEQGSFDTEAFF. Full variable domain (missing parts from reference TRBV5-1 and TRBJ1-1): KAGVTQTPRYLIKTRGQQVTLSCSPISGHRSVSWYQQTPGQGLQFLFEYFSETQRNKGNFPGRFSGRQFSNSRSEMNVSTLELGDSALYLCASSLEQGSFDTEAFFGQGTRLTVV.

The chain couples TRBV27 to TRBJ1-2; TCRdb designates TRBD1, a call that cannot be tested without DNA. Germline CDR1 is MNHEY and CDR2 is SMNVEV (reference sequence). The CDR3 totals 13 residues. CDR3 region: CASLQGTAYGYTF.